These 22 T cell receptor beta chains originate from one sample sequenced in a study of early T cells in non-severe SARS-CoV-2 infection. MiXCR was run by TCRdb on the 5' RACE reads, yielding one entry per CDR3 protein. The sample lists tens of thousands of distinct CDR3 sequences; roughly an eighth were seen once. The sequenced material came from whole blood. Source of these receptors: an adult who was a healthcare worker with PCR-confirmed SARS-CoV-2 infection or an uninfected control (not recorded which).

This clonotype has a handful of counts. The rearrangement links TRBV5-4 to TRBJ1-2; the match to TRBD1 covers 8 bases. V dropped 3 bases and J dropped 7; count of bases not matched to a gene: 14. CDR3 length equals 16 residues. CDR1 and CDR2 (germline): SGHNT, YYREEE (reference sequence). The CDR3, as DNA: TGTGCCAGCAGCTCCGGATGGGACAGGCCCGACTCTGGCTACACCTTC. Protein: CASSSGWDRPDSGYTF.

This clonotype was counted ten times or more. The chain joins TRBV20-1 to TRBJ2-3, with 11 bases identical to TRBD1. CDR1 and CDR2 from the germline V gene are DFQATT and SNEGSKA (reference sequence). The CDR3 extends over 15 amino acids. V gave up 5 bases and J gave up 4 bases; unmatched junction bases: 8. CDR3 nucleotide sequence: TGCAGTGCTTCTGCCCGGGACAGGGGGTCAGATACGCAGTATTTT. Translation: CSASARDRGSDTQYF.

This clonotype was detected only a few times. V gene TRBV18 combines with J gene TRBJ1-2, with no clear D. From germline, CDR1 is KGHSH and CDR2 LQKENI. The CDR3 is made up of 13 amino acids. V dropped 6 bases and J dropped 2 bases, with 10 bases sitting between them. The CDR3 DNA reads as TGTGCCAGCTCCCAAGACGGCAACTATGGCTACACCTTC. Translating it yields CASSQDGNYGYTF.

The chain recombines TRBV2 with TRBJ2-7; D is ambiguous. The germline CDR1 and CDR2 sequences are SNHLY and FYNNEI. The ends were cut back, 8 bases at V and 0 bases at J, with 5 bases in the middle. The CDR3 is 11 amino acids. In nucleotides, the CDR3 is TGTGCCAGCCGGTACTCCTACGAGCAGTACTTC. Protein product: CASRYSYEQYF.

The J gene is TRBJ1-3, the V gene TRBV3-1; tentatively, D is TRBD1 (5 bases). Germline CDR1 and CDR2: LGHDT and YNNKEL (reference sequence). Trimming took off 4 bases at V and 3 bases at J, with 10 bases between the two ends. The CDR3 sequence is 14 residues long. CDR3 DNA sequence: TGTGCCAGCAGCCTTCAGGGAGGTGGAAACACCATATATTTT. This codes for CASSLQGGGNTIYF.

This clonotype came up many times. The chain carries TRBV7-3 and TRBJ2-6, with D hard to call. The V end was cut by 4 bases, the J end by 0 bases, with 7 bases between. In germline, CDR1 is SGHTA, CDR2 FQGTGA. The CDR3 loop spans 15 amino acids. This chain's CDR3 is CASSSLDSGANVLTF. The CDR3 nucleotides read TGTGCCAGCAGCTCACTGGACTCTGGGGCCAACGTCCTGACTTTC.

This rearrangement joins TRBV7-9 to TRBJ2-1; the D gene is possibly TRBD1 (6 bases). V was shortened by 5 bases and J by 3 bases, with 14 bases between the two germline ends. The CDR3 is 15 residues long. The germline V gene encodes CDR1 SEHNR and CDR2 FQNEAQ (reference sequence). DNA for the CDR3: TGTGCCAGCAGCCCCCGAGGACAGCTCTACAATGAGCAGTTCTTC. Its protein is CASSPRGQLYNEQFF.

This clonotype came up a few times. The CDR3 reads CASSFRAGAYYEQYF. CDR3 bases: TGTGCCAGCAGCTTCCGGGCGGGGGCGTACTACGAGCAGTACTTC. The gene calls are TRBV5-4 and TRBJ2-7; maybe TRBD2 (7 bases). V gave up 2 bases and J gave up 3 bases, with 15 bases separating them. The CDR3 covers 15 residues. Germline CDR1 and CDR2: SGHNT and YYREEE (reference sequence). The full variable domain, in which reference TRBV5-4 and TRBJ2-7 provide the parts outside the CDR3, is ETGVTQSPTHLIKTRGQQVTLRCSSQSGHNTVSWYQQALGQGPQFIFQYYREEENGRGNFPPRFSGLQFPNYSSELNVNALELDDSALYLCASSFRAGAYYEQYFGPGTRLTVT.

This clonotype was observed at least ten times. J is TRBJ2-7 and V is TRBV5-1; D possibly matches TRBD1 or TRBD2 (6 bases each). Germline loops: CDR1 SGHRS, CDR2 YFSETQ. This CDR3 is built from 14 residues. V lost 2 bases and J 1 base, leaving 10 bases between the germline ends. This CDR3 is CASSFRGPSYEQYF. CDR3 nucleotide sequence: TGCGCCAGCAGCTTCCGGGGGCCGTCCTACGAGCAGTACTTC.

This clonotype has only one observation. The rearrangement links TRBV6-6 to TRBJ2-7, with 8 bases identical to TRBD1. The CDR3 totals 14 residues. V lost 2 bases and J lost 2; bases outside the gene matches: 2. Looked up from germline, CDR1 is MNHNY and CDR2 is SVGAGI (reference sequence). The CDR3 coding sequence is TGTGCCAGCAGTTACCAGGGGGCGACCTACGAGCAGTACTTC. As protein: CASSYQGATYEQYF.

This clonotype was found a few times. The rearrangement links TRBV11-2 to TRBJ2-4; 9 positions agree with TRBD2. CDR3 length: 15 residues. From germline, CDR1 is SGHAT and CDR2 FQNNGV. Trimming took 5 bases from V and 0 from J; bases not matched to a gene: 2. The CDR3: CASSQAGGAKNIQYF. CDR3 nucleotides: TGTGCCAGCAGCCAAGCGGGAGGAGCCAAAAACATTCAGTACTTC. Full variable domain (rest looked up from reference TRBV11-2 and TRBJ2-4): EAGVAQSPRYKIIEKRQSVAFWCNPISGHATLYWYQQILGQGPKLLIQFQNNGVVDDSQLPKDRFSAERLKGVDSTLKIQPAKLEDSAVYLCASSQAGGAKNIQYFGAGTRLSVL.

This clonotype was detected ten times or more. The gene calls are TRBV29-1 and TRBJ2-6, with TRBD2 as a possible D gene (5 bases). Germline assignment: CDR1 SQVTM and CDR2 ANQGSEA. This CDR3 contains 15 residues. V was cut by 2 bases and J by 0 bases, with 8 bases left in between. CDR3 in amino acids: CSVETGSSGANVLTF. CDR3 bases: TGCAGCGTTGAAACGGGGAGCTCTGGGGCCAACGTCCTGACTTTC.

This clonotype was detected only a few times. This rearrangement joins TRBV20-1 to TRBJ1-2; D might be TRBD1 (5 bases). Trimming took 2 bases from V and 6 from J, leaving 16 bases between them. Germline V lookup: CDR1 DFQATT, CDR2 SNEGSKA (reference sequence). The CDR3 has 14 residues. CDR3 protein: CSARMGLPGDGYTF. In DNA, the CDR3 is TGCAGTGCTAGAATGGGGCTTCCTGGGGATGGCTACACCTTC.

This clonotype was seen more than once but under ten times. The J gene is TRBJ2-5, the V gene TRBV10-3, with 8 bases aligning to TRBD2. CDR3 length equals 13 residues. V trimming: 2 bases; J trimming: 5 bases; junction bases outside the gene matches: 1. The V gene's germline CDR1 is ENHRY and CDR2 SYGVKD. CDR3 sequence: CAISEPGGETQYF. The CDR3 coding sequence is TGTGCCATCAGTGAGCCGGGAGGGGAGACCCAGTACTTC.

This clonotype was counted at least ten times. This chain connects TRBV2 to TRBJ2-2; D gene uncertain. From germline, CDR1 is SNHLY and CDR2 FYNNEI. The CDR3 extends over 14 amino acids. The V and J ends lost 2 bases and 4 bases respectively, with 8 bases between them. CDR3 residues: CASSEWGGTGELFF. The DNA for the CDR3 is TGTGCCAGCAGTGAATGGGGTGGCACCGGGGAGCTGTTTTTT.

This clonotype occurred many times. Germline and junction disagree at one end, which may indicate a read error. The V and J genes are TRBV18 and TRBJ1-1; 11 bases map to TRBD1. The length of the CDR3 is 14 residues. The germline V gene encodes CDR1 KGHSH and CDR2 LQKENI. CDR3 region: CASSQGQGGTEVFF. Here the CDR3 DNA reads TGTGCCAGCTCACAGGGACAGGGGGGTACTGAAGTTTTCTTT.

This clonotype has at least ten counts. The chain combines TRBV15 with TRBJ2-3; the D is unclear. CDR3 length: 13 residues. The ends were cut back, 0 bases at V and 8 bases at J, with 9 bases in the middle. The germline gives CDR1 LNHNV, CDR2 YYDKDF (reference sequence). CDR3 sequence (DNA): TGTGCCACCAGCAGAGACCGACACCTTACGCAGTATTTT. Its translation is CATSRDRHLTQYF.

This clonotype was picked up a small number of times. The V gene is TRBV29-1, the J gene TRBJ2-4, with TRBD1 matching 8 bases. The V and J ends lost 3 bases and 7 bases, in that order; junction bases with no gene match: 5. The CDR3 length is 13 residues. Looked up from germline, CDR1 is SQVTM and CDR2 is ANQGSEA. CDR3 sequence: CSVDGQGNNIQYF. The CDR3 DNA follows: TGCAGCGTTGACGGACAGGGTAACAACATTCAGTACTTC. Looking up the rest from reference TRBV29-1 and TRBJ2-4 gives the full variable domain: SAVISQKPSRDICQRGTSLTIQCQVDSQVTMMFWYRQQPGQSLTLIATANQGSEATYESGFVIDKFPISRPNLTFSTLTVSNMSPEDSSIYLCSVDGQGNNIQYFGAGTRLSVL.

This clonotype appeared a few times. The gene calls are TRBV5-1 and TRBJ2-1; D is unclear. Trimming cost V 3 bases and J 4 bases, with 5 bases left between them. There are 12 residues in the CDR3. The V gene's germline CDR1 is SGHRS and CDR2 YFSETQ. CDR3 sequence (DNA): TGCGCCAGCAGCTCGGATTACAATGAGCAGTTCTTC. Its protein product is CASSSDYNEQFF.

V is TRBV11-3 and J is TRBJ2-1; D is unclear. Germline V lookup: CDR1 SGHNT, CDR2 YENEEA. This CDR3 is 11 amino acids long. The V end lost 5 bases, the J end lost 7 bases, and 6 bases lay between the germline ends. CDR3 bases: TGTGCCAGCAGCCTACGGAATGAGCAGTTCTTC. This translates into CASSLRNEQFF. Full variable domain (missing parts from reference TRBV11-3 and TRBJ2-1): EAGVVQSPRYKIIEKKQPVAFWCNPISGHNTLYWYLQNLGQGPELLIRYENEEAVDDSQLPKDRFSAERLKGVDSTLKIQPAELGDSAVYLCASSLRNEQFFGPGTRLTVL.

With regard to this clonotype: One base away lies a much larger clone, so this may be a sequencing read error. The rearrangement uses TRBV10-1 and TRBJ2-7, with D perhaps being TRBD1 or TRBD2 (6 bases each). Germline CDR1 WNHNN, CDR2 SYGVQD (reference sequence). This CDR3 region has 14 residues. CDR3 protein: CASGESGARNEQYF. The DNA for the CDR3 is TGCGCCAGCGGTGAGTCGGGGGCTCGGAACGAGCAGTACTTC.

CDR3 residues: CASSQPTLRDGNTIYF. The CDR3 DNA reads as TGTGCCAGCAGTCAACCGACACTCCGAGATGGAAACACCATATATTTT. This sequence joins TRBV12-3 or TRBV12-4 and TRBJ1-3, with D unclear. This CDR3 has 16 amino acids. Trimming shortened V by 5 bases and J by 3 bases, and 17 bases separated the two germline ends.